The rows below give T cell receptor beta chains drawn from one sample of a study of beta chain features in type 1 diabetes. The assay was immunoSEQ multiplex PCR, and TCRdb's table has in-frame clones only and misses some. This sample has over 350,000 clones, with around 15% found just once. Sequencing used naive CD4+ T cells from blood. Every receptor here comes from a woman aged 18 to 35 in good health. Both conserved end residues are part of each CDR3. Each record gives: D gene, J gene, clone size, V gene, CDR3 protein, CDR3 DNA. D genes are given only for firm matches. Clone size is stated in some rows and not others, as once, few, many or a class when expanded.

D: .
J: TRBJ2-5
size: .
V: TRBV20-1
CDR3: CSALRGETQYF
DNA: TGCAGTGCCCTTAGGGGGGAGACCCAGTACTTC

D: TRBD2
J: TRBJ2-7
size: .
V: TRBV6-6
CDR3: CASREGGVSYEQYF
DNA: TGTGCCAGCAGAGAGGGAGGGGTTTCCTACGAGCAGTACTTC

D: .
J: TRBJ1-3
size: few
V: TRBV7-9
CDR3: CASSLLSLSGNTIYF
DNA: TGTGCCAGCAGCTTACTGTCCCTCTCTGGAAACACCATATATTTT

D: .
J: TRBJ1-2
size: .
V: TRBV30
CDR3: CAWSLNPDGGGYTF
DNA: TGTGCCTGGAGTCTAAACCCGGACGGAGGCGGCTACACCTTC

D: .
J: TRBJ2-7
size: .
V: TRBV28
CDR3: CASSSELAYEQYF
DNA: TGTGCCAGCAGTTCCGAACTGGCCTACGAGCAGTACTTC

D: .
J: TRBJ1-2
size: few
V: TRBV6-5
CDR3: CASSRTANYGYTF
DNA: TGTGCCAGCAGTCGGACAGCTAACTATGGCTACACCTTC

D: .
J: TRBJ2-7
size: few
V: TRBV6-6
CDR3: CASSLADLSYEQYF
DNA: TGTGCCAGCAGTTTAGCGGACCTAAGCTACGAGCAGTACTTC

D: .
J: TRBJ2-1
size: few
V: TRBV15
CDR3: CATSRDYGEHEQFF
DNA: TGTGCCACCAGCAGAGATTACGGTGAGCATGAGCAGTTCTTC

D: TRBD1
J: TRBJ1-5
size: few
V: TRBV18
CDR3: CASSPIGQGSNQPQHF
DNA: TGTGCCAGCTCACCGATAGGACAGGGATCCAATCAGCCCCAGCATTTT

D: .
J: TRBJ1-2
size: .
V: TRBV28
CDR3: CASTSTRYYGYTF
DNA: TGTGCCAGCACCTCAACCAGGTACTATGGCTACACCTTC

D: TRBD1
J: TRBJ2-2
size: .
V: TRBV29-1
CDR3: CSVSGTGGNLDTGELFF
DNA: TGCAGCGTTTCCGGGACAGGGGGCAACCTGGACACCGGGGAGCTGTTTTTT

D: .
J: TRBJ2-1
size: few
V: TRBV30
CDR3: CAWSRGTLKGEQFF
DNA: TGTGCCTGGAGTAGGGGGACCCTTAAGGGTGAGCAGTTCTTC

D: TRBD2
J: TRBJ2-7
size: .
V: TRBV28
CDR3: CASSLSGRGSYEQYF
DNA: TGTGCCAGCAGCCTCAGCGGGAGGGGGAGCTACGAGCAGTACTTC

D: TRBD2
J: TRBJ2-3
size: few
V: TRBV29-1
CDR3: CSVWVAGGSGVGTDTQYF
DNA: TGCAGCGTATGGGTAGCGGGAGGGTCAGGGGTCGGCACAGATACGCAGTATTTT

D: TRBD1
J: TRBJ1-2
size: few
V: TRBV7-9
CDR3: CASSFRDRDHGYTF
DNA: TGTGCCAGCAGCTTCCGGGACAGGGACCATGGCTACACCTTC

D: .
J: TRBJ2-7
size: few
V: TRBV20-1
CDR3: CSAERYEQYF
DNA: TGCAGTGCTGAGAGGTACGAGCAGTACTTC

D: .
J: TRBJ1-2
size: few
V: TRBV6-5
CDR3: CASSERRLYGYTF
DNA: TGTGCCAGCAGTGAAAGGAGGCTCTATGGCTACACCTTC

D: TRBD1
J: TRBJ2-5
size: .
V: TRBV7-9
CDR3: CASSPAATGAEETQYF
DNA: TGTGCCAGCAGTCCCGCTGCGACAGGGGCCGAAGAGACCCAGTACTTC

D: .
J: TRBJ2-5
size: .
V: TRBV4-2
CDR3: CASSQGDSQETQYF
DNA: TGTGCCAGCAGCCAAGGAGACAGCCAAGAGACCCAGTACTTC

D: .
J: TRBJ1-5
size: .
V: TRBV18
CDR3: CASSAGRSNQPQHF
DNA: TGTGCCAGCTCAGCAGGGCGTAGCAATCAGCCCCAGCATTTT

D: .
J: TRBJ1-5
size: .
V: TRBV6-5
CDR3: CASSYSGTPSNQPQHF
DNA: TGTGCCAGCAGTTACAGTGGGACACCGAGCAATCAGCCCCAGCATTTT

D: .
J: TRBJ2-1
size: .
V: TRBV7-6
CDR3: CASSLAEGYYNEQFF
DNA: TGTGCCAGCAGCTTAGCGGAGGGCTACTACAATGAGCAGTTCTTC

D: .
J: TRBJ2-7
size: .
V: TRBV5-4
CDR3: CALHRGYEQYF
DNA: TGTGCTCTACATCGGGGCTACGAGCAGTACTTC

D: .
J: TRBJ2-7
size: .
V: TRBV28
CDR3: CASSSYRTYEQYF
DNA: TGTGCCAGCAGTTCTTACAGAACCTACGAGCAGTACTTC

D: .
J: TRBJ1-1
size: .
V: TRBV7-9
CDR3: CASRALNTEAFF
DNA: TGTGCCAGCAGAGCCCTGAACACTGAAGCTTTCTTT

D: .
J: TRBJ2-3
size: .
V: TRBV29-1
CDR3: CSVDQAYTDTQYF
DNA: TGCAGCGTTGATCAGGCGTACACAGATACGCAGTATTTT

D: .
J: TRBJ1-1
size: .
V: TRBV7-9
CDR3: CASSLATGTPTQAFF
DNA: TGTGCCAGCAGCTTAGCAACCGGGACTCCCACCCAGGCTTTCTTT

D: .
J: TRBJ1-5
size: few
V: TRBV2
CDR3: CASSESGGHQPQHF
DNA: TGTGCCAGCAGTGAATCCGGGGGGCATCAGCCCCAGCATTTT

D: TRBD1
J: TRBJ2-7
size: .
V: TRBV6-8
CDR3: CASSWKQGSEQYF
DNA: TGTGCCAGCAGTTGGAAACAGGGGAGCGAGCAGTACTTC

D: .
J: TRBJ1-1
size: few
V: TRBV15
CDR3: CATSPGRTGGDTEAFF
DNA: TGTGCCACCAGCCCCGGCCGGACGGGGGGGGACACTGAAGCTTTCTTT

D: .
J: TRBJ1-4
size: .
V: TRBV18
CDR3: CASSRQPANEKLFF
DNA: TGTGCCAGCTCACGACAGCCTGCTAATGAAAAACTGTTTTTT

D: TRBD1
J: TRBJ2-7
size: few
V: TRBV29-1
CDR3: CSVVAGTGPYEQYF
DNA: TGCAGCGTCGTTGCCGGGACAGGCCCCTACGAGCAGTACTTC

D: .
J: TRBJ2-2
size: .
V: TRBV15
CDR3: CATSRGTGSAGELFF
DNA: TGTGCCACCAGCAGAGGAACGGGGTCCGCCGGGGAGCTGTTTTTT

D: .
J: TRBJ2-3
size: few
V: TRBV5-4
CDR3: CASSLKQTTVLDTQYF
DNA: TGTGCCAGCAGCCTTAAACAGACGACCGTCTTAGATACGCAGTATTTT

D: .
J: TRBJ1-1
size: .
V: TRBV14
CDR3: CASARDGGLLSEAFF
DNA: TGTGCCAGCGCCCGAGACGGGGGGCTGCTTTCTGAAGCTTTCTTT